These 29 T cell receptor beta chains came from one sample sequenced in a study of T cells after yellow fever vaccination. Via MiXCR, TCRdb re-called the 5' RACE reads, giving one row per CDR3 protein. The data show 350,000 or so distinct CDR3 sequences, 8% to 9.5% seen once. Source: PBMCs, taken around 45 days after the first yellow fever vaccination. These receptors originate from a man aged 18 to 30 who received the YFV17D yellow fever vaccine.

This clonotype was found a few times. The V gene is TRBV20-1, the J gene TRBJ1-1, with no clear D. Looked up from germline, CDR1 is DFQATT and CDR2 is SNEGSKA (reference sequence). CDR3 size: 14 residues. V lost 0 bases, J lost 4 bases, and 12 bases lay in between. The CDR3 reads CSARDLAGGTEAFF. CDR3 in DNA: TGCAGTGCTAGAGATCTAGCTGGAGGCACTGAAGCTTTCTTT.

This clonotype was counted between two and nine times. The chain carries TRBV18 and TRBJ2-4; 10 bases line up with TRBD1. Germline V gene sequence: CDR1 KGHSH, CDR2 LQKENI. The V segment lost 3 bases and the J segment 4 bases; nucleotides outside the gene matches: 6. This CDR3 contains 16 residues. The CDR3 DNA follows: TGTGCCAGCTCACCGGGACAGGGGCCTAAAAAAAACATTCAGTACTTC. As protein: CASSPGQGPKKNIQYF.

This clonotype turned up a few times. The CDR3 bases are TGTGCCAGCAGTGAACCCAGTTGGAATCAGCCCCAGCATTTT. It codes for CASSEPSWNQPQHF. This sequence joins TRBV25-1 and TRBJ1-5, with D uncertain. Trimming stripped 2 bases from V and 4 bases from J, with 9 bases between. Looked up from germline, CDR1 is MGHDK and CDR2 is SYGVNS. The CDR3 has 14 amino acids.

This clonotype has more than one count but fewer than ten. The chain is built from TRBV29-1 and TRBJ2-7, with 8 bases that match TRBD2. J gave up 2 bases and V 7 bases, and 19 bases lay outside the gene matches. This CDR3 comprises 17 residues. Germline CDR1 SQVTM, CDR2 ANQGSEA. The CDR3 protein is CSAGRGRGATLTYEQYF. CDR3 coding DNA: TGCAGCGCGGGAAGAGGGCGGGGGGCGACCCTAACCTACGAGCAGTACTTC.

The V gene is TRBV5-1, the J gene TRBJ2-1, with 7 bases identical to TRBD1. The CDR3 has 15 residues. J was trimmed by 3 bases and V by 6 bases; bases with no gene match: 9. CDR1 and CDR2 (germline): SGHRS, YFSETQ. The CDR3 bases are TGCGCCAGCACCGCCAGGGACAGCTTCTACAATGAGCAGTTCTTC. Residues: CASTARDSFYNEQFF.

About this clonotype: A much bigger clone sits one base away, suggesting this may be a read error. The chain is built from TRBV12-3 or TRBV12-4 and TRBJ1-5; 11 bases fit TRBD1. The CDR3 spans 15 residues. CDR3: CVSSFGQGASQPQHF. The CDR3 DNA is TGTGTCAGCAGTTTCGGACAGGGGGCTAGTCAGCCCCAGCATTTT.

The chain recombines TRBV6-1 with TRBJ2-7; D is unresolved. V lost 8 bases and J 7 bases, leaving 12 bases between the germline ends. The CDR3 consists of 11 residues. From germline, CDR1 is MNHNS and CDR2 SASEGT. The CDR3: CASERGEEQYF. The DNA for the CDR3 is TGTGCCAGCGAACGAGGAGAAGAGCAGTACTTC.

The sample holds a few counts of this clonotype. The gene calls are TRBV6-1 and TRBJ1-3, with D unresolved. The CDR3 is made up of 15 amino acids. From germline, CDR1 is MNHNS and CDR2 SASEGT. V shed 7 bases and J shed 0 bases, with 13 bases lying between them. This CDR3 is CASNTGHLSGNTIYF. CDR3 nucleotide sequence: TGTGCCAGCAATACCGGCCATCTCTCTGGAAACACCATATATTTT.

This clonotype was seen a few times. The chain carries TRBV5-4 and TRBJ2-3; tentatively, D is TRBD1 (6 bases). Trimming cost V 5 bases and J 0 bases, with 13 bases left between them. This CDR3 region has 15 residues. Germline lookup yields CDR1 SGHNT and CDR2 YYREEE (reference sequence). Here the CDR3 DNA reads TGTGCCAGCAGTCCGAAGGACAGAAGCACAGATACGCAGTATTTT. It is translated as CASSPKDRSTDTQYF. The full variable domain, its missing parts supplied by reference TRBV5-4 and TRBJ2-3, is ETGVTQSPTHLIKTRGQQVTLRCSSQSGHNTVSWYQQALGQGPQFIFQYYREEENGRGNFPPRFSGLQFPNYSSELNVNALELDDSALYLCASSPKDRSTDTQYFGPGTRLTVL.

V usage is TRBV29-1 and J usage is TRBJ2-7, with 8 bases fitting TRBD1. J was trimmed by 1 base and V by 4 bases; bases with no gene match: 9. Germline lookup yields CDR1 SQVTM and CDR2 ANQGSEA. This CDR3 is built from 15 residues. Written as DNA, the CDR3 is TGCAGCGTTGTTGGGACAGGAACTTATTCCTACGAGCAGTACGTC. Protein: CSVVGTGTYSYEQYV.

This clonotype came up a few times. The chain uses TRBV25-1 and TRBJ2-2; possible D gene TRBD2, 6 bases. The CDR3 runs 14 residues. With 6 bases removed from V and 1 base from J, the gap between germline ends came to 9 bases. CDR1 and CDR2 from the germline V gene are MGHDK and SYGVNS. The CDR3 bases are TGTGCCAGCAGATCAGCGGGGAACACCGGGGAGCTGTTTTTT. Translation gives CASRSAGNTGELFF.

The chain uses TRBV19 and TRBJ1-5, with 10 bases fitting TRBD1. The CDR3 runs to 15 residues. Germline loops: CDR1 LNHDA, CDR2 SQIVND (reference sequence). The V segment lost 5 bases and the J segment 7 bases; nucleotides outside the gene matches: 8. This CDR3 is CASSWRTGGEQPQHF. The CDR3 DNA reads TGTGCCAGTAGTTGGAGGACAGGGGGGGAACAGCCCCAGCATTTT. Based on the CDR3 plus reference TRBV19 and TRBJ1-5, the full variable domain is DGGITQSPKYLFRKEGQNVTLSCEQNLNHDAMYWYRQDPGQGLRLIYYSQIVNDFQKGDIAEGYSVSREKKESFPLTVTSAQKNPTAFYLCASSWRTGGEQPQHFGDGTRLSIL.

This clonotype was counted between two and nine times. This chain links TRBV20-1 with TRBJ2-5; 7 nucleotides line up with TRBD2. With 0 bases clipped from V and 5 bases from J, the junction kept 12 bases outside the gene matches. This CDR3 has 16 amino acids. CDR1 and CDR2 (germline): DFQATT, SNEGSKA (reference sequence). Written as DNA, the CDR3 is TGCAGTGCTAGAGATTACGACAGACTAGCCATTGAGACCCAGTACTTC. Amino acids: CSARDYDRLAIETQYF.

This clonotype was observed a few times. This chain's CDR3 is CASEGRFNTEAFF. The CDR3 DNA is TGTGCCAGCGAGGGCCGGTTTAACACTGAAGCTTTCTTT. The chain is built from TRBV12-3 or TRBV12-4 and TRBJ1-1; D gene unclear. V was pared by 8 bases and J by 2 bases, with 12 bases between. The CDR3 covers 13 residues.

V usage is TRBV28 and J usage is TRBJ1-2; 11 bases are a match to TRBD1. Trimming removed 4 bases from V and 14 bases from J; junction bases left unmatched: 12. Germline lookup yields CDR1 MDHEN and CDR2 SYDVKM. This CDR3 has 14 amino acids. CDR3 amino acids: CASSYRRTGGIPTF. The DNA for the CDR3 is TGTGCCAGCAGTTACCGGCGGACAGGGGGCATCCCGACCTTC.

This clonotype was seen a handful of times. The chain links TRBV12-3 or TRBV12-4 to TRBJ2-2; D remains ambiguous. The CDR3 loop spans 14 amino acids. Trimming left V 4 bases short and J 7 bases short, with 13 bases between. Written as DNA, the CDR3 is TGTGCCAGCAGTTATCGCCCTCTCCTCGGGGAGCTGTTTTTT. Protein sequence: CASSYRPLLGELFF.

The chain links TRBV7-9 to TRBJ1-4; no clear D gene. The germline CDR1 and CDR2 sequences are SEHNR and FQNEAQ (reference sequence). V was shortened by 6 bases and J by 7 bases, with 21 bases between the two germline ends. This CDR3 is 16 amino acids long. CDR3 protein: CASSPARAGSGEKLFF. CDR3 nucleotides: TGTGCCAGCAGTCCCGCAAGGGCCGGGTCCGGTGAAAAACTGTTTTTT.

The chain uses TRBV18 and TRBJ2-5; D gene ambiguous. The CDR3 runs 13 residues. V dropped 3 bases and J dropped 2 bases, with 7 bases sitting between them. Germline V CDR1 and CDR2: KGHSH, LQKENI. The CDR3 DNA sequence: TGTGCCAGCTCACCGTCCATTCAAGAGACCCAGTACTTC. Its translation is CASSPSIQETQYF.

This clonotype was detected only a few times. The chain combines TRBV27 with TRBJ2-1; 10 bases match TRBD1. The CDR3 runs to 15 residues. Trimming at V came to 6 bases and at J to 8 bases, leaving 10 bases not matched to a gene. Germline-derived CDR1 and CDR2 are MNHEY and SMNVEV (reference sequence). CDR3 sequence reads: CASSHIGTGVDEQFF. CDR3 sequence (DNA): TGTGCCAGCAGCCACATCGGGACAGGGGTGGATGAGCAGTTCTTC.

This clonotype appeared a few times. V is TRBV5-6 and J is TRBJ2-7; maybe TRBD2 (5 bases). CDR3 length: 14 residues. V was pared by 3 bases and J by 5 bases, with 15 bases between. Germline CDR1 and CDR2: SGHDT and YYEEEE. The CDR3 sequence is CASSSLGVWDEQYF. CDR3 sequence (DNA): TGTGCCAGCAGCTCGTTGGGAGTCTGGGACGAGCAGTACTTC.

This clonotype was seen only a few times. The CDR3 DNA sequence: TGTGCCAGCAGCTTAGATCGCGGTGAATACAATGAGCAGTTCTTC. Encoded protein: CASSLDRGEYNEQFF. This chain connects TRBV7-2 to TRBJ2-1; D ambiguous. The CDR3 contains 15 residues. The V end was cut by 1 base, the J end by 4 bases, with 11 bases between. CDR1 is SGHTA and CDR2 is FQGNSA in the germline V gene.

CDR3 bases: TGTGCCAGCAGCTTAGGAGGGGCTGGAAACACTGAAGCTTTCTTT. This translates into CASSLGGAGNTEAFF. V usage is TRBV7-2 and J usage is TRBJ1-1, with D perhaps TRBD1 (5 bases). Per the germline V gene, CDR1 is SGHTA and CDR2 is FQGNSA. This CDR3 has 15 amino acids. Trimming removed 1 base from V and 2 bases from J, with 11 bases in between.

Ten or more counts support this clonotype. J is TRBJ1-4 and V is TRBV4-3, with TRBD1 matching 7 bases. CDR3 length: 16 amino acids. The germline V gene encodes CDR1 LGHNA and CDR2 YSLEER. J was trimmed by 3 bases and V by 1 base; bases with no gene match: 5. This CDR3 is CASSQGGGLSNEKLFF. Written as DNA, the CDR3 is TGCGCCAGCAGCCAAGGAGGGGGCTTGTCTAATGAAAAACTGTTTTTT.

This clonotype was seen many times. The chain recombines TRBV29-1 with TRBJ2-5, with 7 bases lining up with TRBD1. Trimming took 6 bases from V and 4 from J; bases not matched to a gene: 8. The germline gives CDR1 SQVTM, CDR2 ANQGSEA. The CDR3 is 13 amino acids. The CDR3 loop reads CSVEGALGETQYF. CDR3 sequence (DNA): TGCAGCGTCGAGGGGGCGTTGGGAGAGACCCAGTACTTC.

In this sample, this clonotype turned up a few times. The chain employs TRBV5-1 and TRBJ2-1; D ambiguous. The V and J ends lost 1 base and 0 bases respectively, with 5 bases between them. The length of the CDR3 is 14 residues. Germline V gene data show CDR1 as SGHRS and CDR2 as YFSETQ. The CDR3: CASSLQDSYNEQFF. The CDR3 nucleotides are TGCGCCAGCAGCTTGCAGGACTCCTACAATGAGCAGTTCTTC.

The rearrangement uses TRBV21-1 and TRBJ2-7; the D call TRBD1 from the table was never checked on the DNA. TRBV21-1 is flagged as a pseudogene. CDR3 length equals 16 residues. In DNA form, the CDR3 reads TGTGCCAGCAGCAATCAGGGGGCTCGGCTTCCCTACGAGCAGTACTTC. Its translation: CASSNQGARLPYEQYF.

The gene calls are TRBV12-5 and TRBJ1-2, with TRBD1 matching over 9 bases. The CDR3 length is 15 residues. The V gene end was trimmed by 5 bases and the J gene end by 8 bases; junction bases not matched to a gene: 12. Germline-derived CDR1 and CDR2 are LGHNT and FRNRAP. The CDR3 nucleotides read TGTGCTAGTGGTCCAGTCACCGGGACAGGGTCGGGCTACACCTTC. Protein sequence: CASGPVTGTGSGYTF.

This clonotype was observed many times. V usage is TRBV12-5 and J usage is TRBJ2-3, with D possibly being TRBD1 (6 bases). The V gene lost 5 bases and the J gene lost 5 bases, with 11 bases spanning the gap. CDR1 and CDR2 from the germline V gene are LGHNT and FRNRAP. This CDR3 spans 13 amino acids. The CDR3 region is CASGTGQQDTQYF. The CDR3 nucleotides are TGTGCTAGTGGTACCGGACAGCAAGATACGCAGTATTTT.

The chain uses TRBV12-3 or TRBV12-4 and TRBJ2-5, with TRBD2 matching over 10 bases. The J segment lost 4 bases and the V segment lost 5 bases, leaving 7 bases of the junction unmatched. The CDR3 loop spans 15 amino acids. The CDR3 loop reads CASSERGGYVETQYF. In DNA, the CDR3 is TGTGCCAGCAGTGAGCGGGGGGGTTATGTAGAGACCCAGTACTTC.